The present TCR beta chain was sequenced within a study of CD8+CD57+ T cells in acquired aplastic anemia. Study details: Each DNA sample taken from sorted CD4+ and CD8+ cells came to about 3.2 ug on average.

In patients chosen for sequencing, flow cytometry had shown CD8+CD57+ cell expansion. V shed 1 base and J shed 6 bases, with 7 bases lying between them. The CDR3 covers 13 residues. Germline V gene lookup returns CDR1 SEHNR and CDR2 FQNEAQ (reference sequence). Comment on this clonotype: A much larger clone lies one base from this, so it may be a read error.

TCR beta VDJ and CDR3 were profiled, and genomic DNA was the template. TCRdb fed the reads into MiXCR, producing one record per CDR3 protein. The repertoire holds under 500,000 distinct CDR3 sequences, with roughly a third as singletons. This chain joins TRBV7-9 and TRBJ1-5; D is ambiguous. The sequenced sample was sorted CD4+, CD8+, or CD8+CD57+ T cells (not recorded which) from PBMCs. The sequence was collected from a human donor with aplastic anemia. CDR3 protein: CASSLECRQPQHF. DNA of the CDR3: TGTGCCAGCAGCTTAGAGTGTCGTCAGCCCCAGCATTTT. The full variable domain, rest sourced from reference TRBV7-9 and TRBJ1-5, is DTGVSQNPRHKITKRGQNVTFRCDPISEHNRLYWYRQTLGQGPEFLTYFQNEAQLEKSRLLSDRFSAERPKGSFSTLEIQRTEQGDSAMYLCASSLECRQPQHFGDGTRLSIL.